The clone carrying this TCR beta chain has a handful of counts. This record belongs to a study of blood T cell repertoires in COVID-19. In the study overall: COVID-19 samples from acute and convalescent phases originated in the United States, Italy and Spain. Sample material is recorded as cDNA or gDNA derived from T cells, B-cell-depleted T cells, or PBMCs.

The V and J ends lost 3 bases and 5 bases respectively, with 14 bases between them. The length of the CDR3 is 15 residues. The germline V gene has CDR1 MDHEN and CDR2 SYDVKM. Sequencing used immunoSEQ multiplex PCR; TCRdb keeps in-frame clones, though not all of them. The sample consists of 130,000 or so clones, around nine tenths of them appearing once. The origin of this receptor is a man aged 45-60 years with active or convalescent COVID-19. The chain uses TRBV28 and TRBJ2-1, with D tentatively TRBD1 (6 bases). Sequencing was carried out using peripheral blood. CDR3 loop: CASSFPQGIHNEQFF. Here the CDR3 DNA reads TGTGCCAGCAGTTTCCCACAGGGTATTCACAATGAGCAGTTCTTC.